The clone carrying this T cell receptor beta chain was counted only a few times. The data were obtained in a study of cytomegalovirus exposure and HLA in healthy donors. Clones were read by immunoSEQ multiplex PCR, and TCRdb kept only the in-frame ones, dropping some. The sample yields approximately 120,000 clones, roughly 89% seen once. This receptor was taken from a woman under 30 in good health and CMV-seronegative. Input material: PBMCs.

The chain's CDR3 is CASRRDSLYGYTF. The CDR3 bases are TGTGCCAGCAGGAGGGACAGCCTCTATGGCTACACCTTC. J is TRBJ1-2 and V is TRBV28; TRBD1 agrees at 7 bases. Germline values: CDR1 MDHEN, CDR2 SYDVKM. The trim removed 6 bases at V and 4 bases at J, leaving 5 bases unmatched. This CDR3 is built from 13 residues.